The count of the clone carrying this TCR beta chain is one. The data were obtained in a study of blood T cell repertoires in COVID-19. On the study more broadly: Sites in the United States, Italy and Spain provided acute and convalescent COVID-19 samples. Nucleic acid was either cDNA or gDNA, and it came from T cells, B-cell-depleted T cells, or PBMCs.

V lost 7 bases to trimming and J lost 1 base, with 13 bases between them. Germline CDR1 is GTSNPN and CDR2 is SVGIG (reference sequence). The CDR3 is 13 residues long. Study processing details: Reference gene primer amplification gave estimated nucleated cell counts. The table came from immunoSEQ multiplex PCR; TCRdb's copy has only in-frame clones and leaves some out. The DNA gave D and trimming, while V, J and clone size come from that table. The data hold more than 400,000 clones, with roughly 85% observed a single time. The TCR sequence derives from a human donor in a cohort sampled during active COVID-19. The specimen was peripheral blood. The V call is TRBV30, the J call TRBJ1-1; tentatively, D is TRBD1 (5 bases). CDR3 loop: CAFYGTANTEAFF. The CDR3 coding sequence is TGTGCCTTTTACGGGACTGCGAACACTGAAGCTTTCTTT.